This T cell receptor (beta chain) appears in the sequencing data of a study of T cell repertoires in cytomegalovirus infection. Across the study: Public TCR beta signatures were indicative of both CMV infection and a matching HLA type.

The sample holds a few counts of this clonotype. Its antigen is as yet unknown. There are 14 residues in the CDR3. Per the germline V gene, CDR1 is SNHLY and CDR2 is FYNNEI. Unmatched junction bases numbered 5, after V lost 5 bases and J lost 4 bases. TCRdb reprocessed the reads with MiXCR, giving one entry per CDR3 protein. The sample shows around 180,000 distinct CDR3 sequences, approximately 19% of them seen only once. Study-level findings and limits: CMV carriers with the relevant HLA were identified by cumulative public TCR beta family frequency. Dominating the ex vivo response were TCR beta clonotypes that were CMV-specific and HLA-C-restricted.

The TCR sequence derives from a human donor in good health (CMV status not recorded). Some clones in this sample may be carry-over from other donors' samples. Input material: PBMCs. This sequence joins TRBV2 and TRBJ2-7; 10 nucleotides align to TRBD2. In DNA form, the CDR3 reads TGTGCCAGCAGTCCCCTAGCGGGGGAGTACGAGCAGTACTTC. It specifies CASSPLAGEYEQYF.